These T cell receptor beta chains were read from a single sample in a study of shared T cell receptors in the human thymus. TCRdb's copy holds only in-frame clones and misses some; the assay was immunoSEQ multiplex PCR. The sample lists 640,000 or so clones, around 87% occurring once. These records were also assigned to another study, of human thymus T cells.

Sequenced input: thymocytes. The receptors come from a boy younger than two with a congenital heart defect. The CDR3 runs from the conserved cysteine through the conserved F or W. A D gene is named only where the DNA matches it firmly. Some rows mark clone size as missing; the rest say once, few, many or name a class of expanded clone.

TRBJ2-3 TRBD1 TRBV9 . TGTGCCAGCAGCGTAAGGGACAGGGGGCCCACAGATACGCAGTATTTT CASSVRDRGPTDTQYF
TRBJ1-2 . TRBV18 . TGTGCCAGCTCACTGACACACCGGGACACCAACTATGGCTACACCTTC CASSLTHRDTNYGYTF
TRBJ2-1 TRBD1 TRBV27 . TGTGCCAGCAGTTTCCACAGACAGGGTCTACACAATGAGCAGTTCTTC CASSFHRQGLHNEQFF
TRBJ2-1 TRBD2 TRBV28 . TGTGCCAGCAGGGTCACTAGCGGGAGGACTCGCATATTAAACAATGAGCAGTTCTTC CASRVTSGRTRILNNEQFF
TRBJ2-7 TRBD1 TRBV27 . TGTGCCAGCAGTTTAAGCTCGGACAGGCAGTCCTACGAGCAGCACTTC CASSLSSDRQSYEQHF
TRBJ1-1 . TRBV10-3 . TGTGCCATCTCACAGGGAGCGAACACTGAAGCTTTCTTT CAISQGANTEAFF
TRBJ2-5 TRBD2 TRBV10-3 . TGTGCCATCAGTGAGAGTGGGCTTGGGGGGGGGCAAGAGACCCAGTACTTC CAISESGLGGGQETQYF
TRBJ1-1 . TRBV4-2 . TGTGCCAGCAGCCAAGAGACAGAAGAAGCTTTCTTT CASSQETEEAFF
TRBJ1-5 . TRBV29-1 . TGCAGCGTTGGGGACACTAATCAGCCCCAGCATTTT CSVGDTNQPQHF
TRBJ2-7 TRBD2 TRBV6-4 . TGTGCCAGCAGTCGGACTAGCGGATACGAGCAGTACTTC CASSRTSGYEQYF
TRBJ2-7 TRBD2 TRBV7-2 . TGTGCCAGCAGCCCCCCCCCGGGGGACTACTCCTACGAGCAGTACTTC CASSPPPGDYSYEQYF
TRBJ2-7 TRBD1 TRBV28 . TGTGCCAGCAGTCGACGACAGGGGAGCGTGTCCTACGAGCAGTACTTC CASSRRQGSVSYEQYF
TRBJ2-1 TRBD2 TRBV7-3 . TGTGCCAGCAGTATAAAGCGGGGTTCCAATGAGCAGTTCTTC CASSIKRGSNEQFF
TRBJ2-1 . TRBV5-6 few TGTGCCAGCAGCTGGGATGAGAGCGGAGATTCCTACAATGAGCAGTTCTTC CASSWDESGDSYNEQFF
TRBJ1-4 . TRBV28 . TGTGCCAGCAACCAACAGGGAGCTAATGAAAAACTGTTTTTT CASNQQGANEKLFF
TRBJ1-4 . TRBV6-1 . TGTGCCAGCAGCTTGCAGGGGAGCGAAAAACTGTTTTTT CASSLQGSEKLFF
TRBJ2-2 TRBD1 TRBV27 . TGTGCCAGCAGTACCCCGACAGGGCCCTCCGGGGAGCTGTTTTTT CASSTPTGPSGELFF
TRBJ1-1 . TRBV10-3 . TGTGCCGTATCCGGGGGGGCGCGGTATACTGAAGCTTTCTTT CAVSGGARYTEAFF
TRBJ1-2 . TRBV9 . TGTGCCAGCAGCGTCACAGGGTTGGTAAACTATGGCTACACCTTC CASSVTGLVNYGYTF
TRBJ1-1 TRBD1 TRBV4-1 few TGCGCCAGCAGCCAACACCGAGAATGGACAGGGGGTACGCTTAGGGATGAGGATGAAGCTTTCTTT CASSQHREWTGGTLRDEDEAFF
TRBJ2-1 . TRBV6-5 . TGTGCCAGCCGCTGGCGGGAATACCCTTACAATGAGCAGTTCTTC CASRWREYPYNEQFF
TRBJ2-7 TRBD1 TRBV7-3 . TGTGCCAGCAGCCTAGGACAGGTAGGGTCCTACGAGCAGTACTTC CASSLGQVGSYEQYF
TRBJ2-1 . TRBV5-1 . TGCGCCAGCAGCTTGGGTCTAGCATGGTACAATGAGCAGTTCTTC CASSLGLAWYNEQFF
TRBJ1-4 TRBD1 TRBV5-1 . TGCGCCAGCAGCTGGCGACAGGGAAATTCAAAACTGTTTTTT CASSWRQGNSKLFF
TRBJ1-4 . TRBV30 . TGTGCCTGGAGTCTCCAGGCTGGTGCAACTAATGAAAAACTGTTTTTT CAWSLQAGATNEKLFF
TRBJ1-5 TRBD1 TRBV5-1 . TGCGCCAGCAGCCCCAGGACAGGGATGCAGCCCCAGCATTTT CASSPRTGMQPQHF
TRBJ2-1 TRBD1 TRBV28 . TGTGCCAGCAGTTTCCGCAGTCAGGGGGAAAGCTCCTACAATGAGCAGTTCTTC CASSFRSQGESSYNEQFF
TRBJ2-7 TRBD1 TRBV9 . TGTGCCACCTCCCGGGACAGGGAGAATGAGGGTGAATACGAGCAGTACTTC CATSRDRENEGEYEQYF
TRBJ2-1 TRBD1 TRBV7-9 . TGTGCCAGCAGCTTATATGCAGGGGGCATCCACAATGAGCAGTTCTTC CASSLYAGGIHNEQFF
TRBJ1-5 TRBD1 TRBV27 . TGTGCCAGCAGTTCGGGTGGACAGGGGGCCTGGCAGCCCCAGCATTTT CASSSGGQGAWQPQHF
TRBJ2-7 TRBD2 TRBV28 . TGTGCCGGGAGCGGGGTAGGTGGGTACGAGCAGTACTTC CAGSGVGGYEQYF
TRBJ2-1 . TRBV11-2 . TGTGCCAGCAGCTTAGGGGCTAGCCATTACAATGAGCAGTTCTTC CASSLGASHYNEQFF
TRBJ1-2 . TRBV9 . TGTGCCAGCAGCGTAGGACAGTCGACCTATGGCTACACCTTC CASSVGQSTYGYTF
TRBJ2-7 . TRBV30 . TGTGCCTGGAGTGGGAGGAGCAACGAGCAGTACTTC CAWSGRSNEQYF
TRBJ2-7 TRBD1 TRBV28 . TGTGCCAGCAGTTTACATTCTCGGGACAGGGGCTACGAGCAGTACTTC CASSLHSRDRGYEQYF
TRBJ2-7 TRBD2 TRBV25-1 . TGTGCCAGCAGTGAGGGACTAGTCCGAATTTACGAGCAGTACTTC CASSEGLVRIYEQYF
TRBJ1-5 . TRBV7-2 . TGTGCCAGCAGCCAACAGAATCAGCCCCAGCATTTT CASSQQNQPQHF
TRBJ2-1 . TRBV27 . TGTGCCAGCAGTTCCCCCGGGACTGACAATGAGCAGTTCTTC CASSSPGTDNEQFF
TRBJ2-2 TRBD1 TRBV2 . TGTGCCAGCAGGCCGCGGACAGGGCGGTCCGGGGAGCTGTTTTTT CASRPRTGRSGELFF
TRBJ2-3 . TRBV7-9 . TGTGCCAGCAGCCTCCGTCGTGGCACAGATACGCAGTATTTT CASSLRRGTDTQYF
TRBJ1-6 TRBD1 TRBV10-3 . TGTGCCATCAATACGGGACAGAGTTCACCCCTCCACTTT CAINTGQSSPLHF
TRBJ2-7 . TRBV5-1 . TGCGCCAGCAGCTTGGTGCAGGGGGGATCCTACGAGCAGTACTTC CASSLVQGGSYEQYF
TRBJ1-6 TRBD1 TRBV7-8 . TGTGCCAGCAGCTTAGCTCCCGGGACAGGGGCCAATTCACCCCTCCACTTT CASSLAPGTGANSPLHF
TRBJ2-2 . TRBV27 . TGTGCCAGCAAAAGGAGCACCGGGGAGCTGTTTTTT CASKRSTGELFF
TRBJ2-5 TRBD1 TRBV25-1 . TGTGCCAGCAGTGGACAGGGTTATCAGGAGACCCAGTACTTC CASSGQGYQETQYF
TRBJ2-7 . TRBV6-5 once TGTGCCAGCAGCAAACAGGGAACAGACTACGAGCAGTACTTC CASSKQGTDYEQYF
TRBJ2-3 . TRBV4-3 . TGCGCCAGCAGCCAAGGATCGGGACACCCAAAAAGGGGGTCCACAGATACGCAGTATTTT CASSQGSGHPKRGSTDTQYF
TRBJ2-7 TRBD2 TRBV20-1 . TGCAGTGCTAAGCGGGGGTGCGAGCAGTACTTC CSAKRGCEQYF
TRBJ2-7 . TRBV29-1 . TGCAGCGTCCGATGGGACATTGGCCGTGCGGACGAGCAGTACTTC CSVRWDIGRADEQYF
TRBJ2-7 . TRBV30 . TGTGCCTGGAGCTTTAGCCACGAGCAGTACTTC CAWSFSHEQYF
TRBJ1-3 . TRBV5-1 few TGCGCCAGCAGCACCAGATCGGGAAACACCATATATTTT CASSTRSGNTIYF
TRBJ2-7 . TRBV27 once TGTGCCAGCGGCAACCTGGGGCTGACCTACGAGCAGTACTTC CASGNLGLTYEQYF
TRBJ2-3 TRBD1 TRBV18 . TGTGCCAGCTCAGCCCCGGGACCCCAAGGGGGCGGATTCCTCACAGATACGCAGTATTTT CASSAPGPQGGGFLTDTQYF
TRBJ1-2 . TRBV4-1 . TGCGCCAGCAGCCAAGAGGGCAAGGGGTATGGCTACACCTTC CASSQEGKGYGYTF
TRBJ2-2 . TRBV29-1 few TGCAGCGTGGCGGACACAGCCTTCAACACCGGGGAGCTGTTTTTT CSVADTAFNTGELFF
TRBJ2-7 . TRBV5-4 . TGTGCCAGCAGCACGGCTGACAGGTACGAGCAGTACTTC CASSTADRYEQYF
TRBJ2-7 . TRBV19 . TGTGCCAGTAGTATAAATGTTGAGATGGGCCGAGCCTACGAGCAGTACTTC CASSINVEMGRAYEQYF
TRBJ1-1 . TRBV29-1 once TGCAGCGTTGAAGCCGGGGGGGACACTGAAGCTTTCTTT CSVEAGGDTEAFF
TRBJ2-4 . TRBV5-1 once TGCGCCAGCAGCTCCGGCGGGCTACCCAAAAACATTCAGTACTTC CASSSGGLPKNIQYF